This section outlines one T cell receptor (beta chain) sequence together with its context. Its antigen is unknown. Treatment: roughly ten-day PBMC culture with coronavirus spike peptide pools or control peptides (ViraFEST assay). Positive PCR results dated from March to December 2020, before the US Alpha, Beta and Delta variants. This record belongs to a study of vaccination and CD4 T cells after COVID-19. The Oncomine TCR Beta short-read assay was applied to DNA of cultured CD4+ T cells. Researchers extracted genomic DNA from CD4+ T cells that had been cultured. MiXCR, applied by TCRdb to the PCR reads, yields one record per CDR3 protein. This sample yields approximately 5,100 distinct CDR3 sequences, of which around three quarters are seen a single time; 45% to 50% belongs to the top ten. This CDR3 region has 16 residues. V was shortened by 1 base and J by 7 bases, with 20 bases between the two germline ends. Germline V CDR1 and CDR2: GTSNPN, SVGIG (reference sequence).

The sequence came from a human donor who had recovered from COVID-19. V and J are TRBV30 and TRBJ2-1; D gene unclear. The sequencing sample was made of CD4+ T cells from blood, cultured in vitro. CDR3 amino acids: CAWSDPLIADYNEQFF. CDR3 coding DNA: TGTGCCTGGAGTGATCCCCTCATTGCGGATTATAATGAGCAGTTCTTC.